The clone carrying this T cell receptor beta chain was seen more than once but under ten times. This sample is part of a study of Tregs in tolerant kidney transplant recipients. Repertoires were generated with immunoSEQ multiplex PCR, while TCRdb's copy carries only in-frame clones and drops some. Of 110,000 or so clones listed, roughly 90% are singletons. Between the trimmed V and J ends, which lost 3 bases and 3 bases, there was a span of 9 bases. The CDR3 covers 15 residues. Germline V gene data show CDR1 as KGHSH and CDR2 as LQKENI. This receptor was taken from a human donor who received a combined kidney and bone marrow transplant. This sequence joins TRBV18 and TRBJ1-6; TRBD1 might be the D (5 bases). The sample consisted of CD4+ T cells from blood, taken before the transplant. CDR3 amino acids: CASSPEQDYNSPLHF. The CDR3, as DNA: TGTGCCAGCTCACCGGAACAGGACTATAATTCACCCCTCCACTTT.